Listed here are 9 T cell receptor beta chains from one sample, sequenced in a study of control samples from healthy donors and cancer patients. Produced via immunoSEQ multiplex PCR; TCRdb's table is partial and in-frame only. The sample consists of 130,000 to 150,000 clones, around 94% of them appearing once. Sequenced input: PBMCs. These receptors were taken from a man between 60 and 75 years old with colorectal cancer.

This clone was seen a few times. The gene calls are TRBV18 and TRBJ2-6; a possible D gene is TRBD2 (6 bases). V was cut by 2 bases and J by 4 bases, with 15 bases left in between. This CDR3 contains 17 residues. Germline values: CDR1 KGHSH, CDR2 LQKENI. The CDR3 DNA is TGTGCCAGCTCACCATTTGGAGCGGGTTCAGGGGCCAACGTCCTGACTTTC. Its translation is CASSPFGAGSGANVLTF.

The DNA of the CDR3 is TGCGCCAGCAGCTTGGGCCGGGGGCGTTCCTACGAGCAGTACTTC. As protein: CASSLGRGRSYEQYF. The chain couples TRBV5-1 to TRBJ2-7, with D possibly called TRBD1 or TRBD2 (6 bases each). Per germline, CDR1 SGHRS and CDR2 YFSETQ. This CDR3 is built from 15 residues. With 0 bases removed from V and 1 base from J, the gap between germline ends came to 11 bases.

The chain has TRBV18 and TRBJ1-1; D ambiguous. Germline V CDR1 and CDR2: KGHSH, LQKENI. Trimming left V 4 bases short and J 4 bases short, with 16 bases between. The CDR3 loop spans 15 amino acids. This chain's CDR3 is CASSLLLDVSTEAFF. In DNA form, the CDR3 reads TGTGCCAGCTCACTACTCTTGGACGTCAGCACTGAAGCTTTCTTT.

The J gene is TRBJ2-5, the V gene TRBV24-1; D tentatively fits TRBD1 or TRBD2 (5 bases each). V was shortened by 4 bases and J by 7 bases, with 15 bases between the two germline ends. Per germline, CDR1 KGHDR and CDR2 SFDVKD. This CDR3 comprises 14 residues. CDR3 sequence (DNA): TGTGCCACCAGTGAGGGGGTCCCCCTCGGGACCCAGTACTTC. Amino acids: CATSEGVPLGTQYF.

The gene calls are TRBV6-6 and TRBJ1-1, with 10 bases identical to TRBD1. The CDR3 loop spans 14 amino acids. CDR1 is MNHNY, CDR2 SVGAGI, per germline (reference sequence). V trimming: 6 bases; J trimming: 5 bases; junction bases outside the gene matches: 6. CDR3 region: CASSQDRGRTEAFF. In DNA form, the CDR3 reads TGTGCCAGCAGCCAGGACAGGGGGAGGACTGAAGCTTTCTTT.

V is TRBV19 and J is TRBJ2-3, with a possible D match to TRBD1 (6 bases). Germline CDR1 is LNHDA and CDR2 is SQIVND (reference sequence). The CDR3 sequence is 15 residues long. V was shortened by 3 bases and J by 0 bases, with 10 bases between the two germline ends. Here the CDR3 reads CASSIGQISTDTQYF. DNA for the CDR3: TGTGCCAGTAGTATCGGACAGATAAGCACAGATACGCAGTATTTT.

This chain connects TRBV30 to TRBJ1-5; 8 bases line up with TRBD1. The CDR3 spans 14 residues. Germline V lookup: CDR1 GTSNPN, CDR2 SVGIG (reference sequence). Trimming took 7 bases from V and 1 from J; bases not matched to a gene: 6. CDR3 sequence: CASSQGASNQPQHF. The DNA for the CDR3 is TGTGCCTCATCTCAGGGGGCGAGCAATCAGCCCCAGCATTTT.

The chain is built from TRBV7-9 and TRBJ2-5; no definite D call. Germline CDR1 reads SEHNR; CDR2 reads FQNEAQ (reference sequence). Deletions cut 3 bases from V and 9 bases from J, with 11 bases between. CDR3 length: 12 residues. DNA for the CDR3: TGTGCCAGCAGCTTCGTACAACCGCCCCAGTACTTC. It translates to CASSFVQPPQYF. Together with reference TRBV7-9 and TRBJ2-5, the CDR3 gives the full variable domain: DTGVSQNPRHKITKRGQNVTFRCDPISEHNRLYWYRQTLGQGPEFLTYFQNEAQLEKSRLLSDRFSAERPKGSFSTLEIQRTEQGDSAMYLCASSFVQPPQYFGPGTRLLVL.

The chain combines TRBV7-6 with TRBJ2-1; 11 bases match TRBD2. This CDR3 is built from 16 residues. Germline V gene data show CDR1 as SGHVS and CDR2 as FNYEAQ. V lost 5 bases, J lost 6 bases, and 9 bases stayed unmatched. The DNA for the CDR3 is TGTGCCAGCAGCCCGTTAGCGGGGGGGGCCGGCAATGAGCAGTTCTTC. Residues: CASSPLAGGAGNEQFF.